This T cell receptor beta chain was identified in a study of T cell responses to AZD1222 COVID-19 vaccine. Germline V CDR1 and CDR2: SGHRS, YFSETQ. V was shortened by 0 bases and J by 3 bases, with 9 bases between the two germline ends. CDR3 length: 15 amino acids. General observations from the study: Spike-specific TCR breadth and depth both grew after two AZD1222 doses. A reported finding is that nearly half of spike-specific TCRs target unmutated variant regions. No repertoire was sampled before or during the peak T cell response, only after it. Clonal diversity was possibly underestimated, and white British individuals and females predominated among donors.

Notes on this clone: The antigen is unknown.

The repertoire was sequenced with immunoSEQ multiplex PCR; TCRdb's copy has only in-frame clones and lacks some. The profile shows 90,000 to 130,000 clones, 70% to 90% of them singletons. Source: peripheral blood, taken 28 days after the second AZD1222 dose. The clonotype originates from an adult who received the AZD1222 COVID-19 vaccine. The chain employs TRBV5-1 and TRBJ2-2; TRBD2 is a possible D gene (5 bases). CDR3 region: CASSLGLGDTGELFF. Written as DNA, the CDR3 is TGCGCCAGCAGCTTGGGTCTCGGGGACACCGGGGAGCTGTTTTTT. Looking up the rest from reference TRBV5-1 and TRBJ2-2 gives the full variable domain: KAGVTQTPRYLIKTRGQQVTLSCSPISGHRSVSWYQQTPGQGLQFLFEYFSETQRNKGNFPGRFSGRQFSNSRSEMNVSTLELGDSALYLCASSLGLGDTGELFFGEGSRLTVL.